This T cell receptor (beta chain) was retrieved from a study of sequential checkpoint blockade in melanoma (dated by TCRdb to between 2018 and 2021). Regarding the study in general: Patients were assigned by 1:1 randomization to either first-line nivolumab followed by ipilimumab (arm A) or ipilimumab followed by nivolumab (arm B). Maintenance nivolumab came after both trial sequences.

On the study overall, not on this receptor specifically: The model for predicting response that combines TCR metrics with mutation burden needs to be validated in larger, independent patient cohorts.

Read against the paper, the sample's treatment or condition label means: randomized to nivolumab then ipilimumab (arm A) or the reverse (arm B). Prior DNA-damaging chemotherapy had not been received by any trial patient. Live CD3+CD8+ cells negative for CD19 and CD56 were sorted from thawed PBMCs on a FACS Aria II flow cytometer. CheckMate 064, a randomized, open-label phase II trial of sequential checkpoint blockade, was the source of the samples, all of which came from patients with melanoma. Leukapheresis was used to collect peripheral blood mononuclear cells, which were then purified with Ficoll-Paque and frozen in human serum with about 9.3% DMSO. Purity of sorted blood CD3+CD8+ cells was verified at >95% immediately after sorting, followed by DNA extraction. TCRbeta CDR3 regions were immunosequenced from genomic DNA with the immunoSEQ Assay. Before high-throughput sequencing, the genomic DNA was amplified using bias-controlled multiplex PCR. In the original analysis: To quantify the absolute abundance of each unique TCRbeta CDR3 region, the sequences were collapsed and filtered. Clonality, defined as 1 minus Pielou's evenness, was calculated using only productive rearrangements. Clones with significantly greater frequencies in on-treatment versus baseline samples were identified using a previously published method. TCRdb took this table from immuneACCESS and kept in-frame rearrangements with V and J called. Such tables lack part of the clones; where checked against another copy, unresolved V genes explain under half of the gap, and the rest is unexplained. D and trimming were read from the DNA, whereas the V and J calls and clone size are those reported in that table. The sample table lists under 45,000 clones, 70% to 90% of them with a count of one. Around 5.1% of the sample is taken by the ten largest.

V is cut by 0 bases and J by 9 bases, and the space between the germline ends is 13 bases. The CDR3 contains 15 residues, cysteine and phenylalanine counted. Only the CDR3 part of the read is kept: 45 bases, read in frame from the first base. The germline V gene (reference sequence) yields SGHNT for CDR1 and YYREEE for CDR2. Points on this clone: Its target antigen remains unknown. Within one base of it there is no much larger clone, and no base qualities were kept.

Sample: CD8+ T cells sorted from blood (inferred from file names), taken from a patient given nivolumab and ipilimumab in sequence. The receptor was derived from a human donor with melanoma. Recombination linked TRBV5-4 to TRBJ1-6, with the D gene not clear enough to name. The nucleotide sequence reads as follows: TGTGCCAGCAGCTTGGAGGCCCAGGCCCCTTCACCCCTCCACTTT. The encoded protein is CASSLEAQAPSPLHF.